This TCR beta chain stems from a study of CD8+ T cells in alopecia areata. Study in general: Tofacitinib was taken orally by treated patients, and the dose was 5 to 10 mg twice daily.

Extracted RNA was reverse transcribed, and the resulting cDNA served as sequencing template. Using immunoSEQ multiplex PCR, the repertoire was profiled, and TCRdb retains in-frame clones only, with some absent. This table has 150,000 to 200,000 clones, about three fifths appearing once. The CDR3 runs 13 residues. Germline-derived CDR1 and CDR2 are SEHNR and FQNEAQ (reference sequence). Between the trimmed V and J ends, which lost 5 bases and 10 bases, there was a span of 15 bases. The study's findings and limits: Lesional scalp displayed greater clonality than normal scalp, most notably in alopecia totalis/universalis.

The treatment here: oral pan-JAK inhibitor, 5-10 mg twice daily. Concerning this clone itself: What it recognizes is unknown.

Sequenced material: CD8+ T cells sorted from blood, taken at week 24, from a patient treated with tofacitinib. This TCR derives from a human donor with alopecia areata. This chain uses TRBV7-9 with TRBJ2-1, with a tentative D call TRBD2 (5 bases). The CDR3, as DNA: TGTGCCAGCAGCGCCCGGGATTTCGGGGAGCAGTTCTTC. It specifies CASSARDFGEQFF.